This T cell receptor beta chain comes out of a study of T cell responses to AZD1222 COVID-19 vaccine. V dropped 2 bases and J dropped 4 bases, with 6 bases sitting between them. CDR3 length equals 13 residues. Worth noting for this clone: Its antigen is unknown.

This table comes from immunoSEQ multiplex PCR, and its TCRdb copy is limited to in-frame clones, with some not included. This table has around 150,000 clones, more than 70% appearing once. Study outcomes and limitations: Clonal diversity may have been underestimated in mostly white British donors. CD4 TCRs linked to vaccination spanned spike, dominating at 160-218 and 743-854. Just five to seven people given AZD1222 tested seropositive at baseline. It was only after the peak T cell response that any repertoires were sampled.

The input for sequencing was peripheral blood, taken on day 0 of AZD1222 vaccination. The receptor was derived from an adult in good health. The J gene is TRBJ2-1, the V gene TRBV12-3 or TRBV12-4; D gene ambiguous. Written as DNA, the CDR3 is TGTGCCAGCAGTTTATCGACATACAATGAGCAGTTCTTC. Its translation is CASSLSTYNEQFF.